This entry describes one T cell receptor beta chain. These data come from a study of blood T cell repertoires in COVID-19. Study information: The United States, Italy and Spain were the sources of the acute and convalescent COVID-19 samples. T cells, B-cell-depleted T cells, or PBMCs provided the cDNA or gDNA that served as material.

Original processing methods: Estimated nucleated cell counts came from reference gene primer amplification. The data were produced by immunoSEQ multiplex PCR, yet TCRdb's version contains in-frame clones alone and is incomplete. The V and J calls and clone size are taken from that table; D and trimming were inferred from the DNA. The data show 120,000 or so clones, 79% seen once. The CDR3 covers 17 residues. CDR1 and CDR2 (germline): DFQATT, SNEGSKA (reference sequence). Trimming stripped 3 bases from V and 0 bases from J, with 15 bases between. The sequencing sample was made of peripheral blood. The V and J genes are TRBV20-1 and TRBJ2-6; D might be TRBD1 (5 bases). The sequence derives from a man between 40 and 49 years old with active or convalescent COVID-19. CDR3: CSASTPVQGSGANVLTF. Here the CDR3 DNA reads TGCAGTGCTAGTACTCCTGTCCAGGGCTCTGGGGCCAACGTCCTGACTTTC.